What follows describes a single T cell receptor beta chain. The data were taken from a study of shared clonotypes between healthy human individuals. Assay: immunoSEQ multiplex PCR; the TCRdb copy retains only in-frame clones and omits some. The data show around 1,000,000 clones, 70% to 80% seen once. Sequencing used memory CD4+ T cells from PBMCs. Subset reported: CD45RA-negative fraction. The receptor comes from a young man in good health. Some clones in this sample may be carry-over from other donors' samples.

The CDR3 spells CASSPSGTSGLNEQFF. The CDR3 coding sequence is TGTGCCAGCAGTCCCTCGGGGACTAGCGGGCTCAATGAGCAGTTCTTC. The V and J genes are TRBV28 and TRBJ2-1, with 12 bases fitting TRBD2. Trimming removed 5 bases from V and 6 bases from J; junction bases left unmatched: 8. The CDR3 is 16 amino acids. Germline-derived CDR1 and CDR2 are MDHEN and SYDVKM. Filled out from reference TRBV28 and TRBJ2-1, the complete variable domain reads DVKVTQSSRYLVKRTGEKVFLECVQDMDHENMFWYRQDPGLGLRLIYFSYDVKMKEKGDIPEGYSVSREKKERFSLILESASTNQTSMYLCASSPSGTSGLNEQFFGPGTRLTVL.